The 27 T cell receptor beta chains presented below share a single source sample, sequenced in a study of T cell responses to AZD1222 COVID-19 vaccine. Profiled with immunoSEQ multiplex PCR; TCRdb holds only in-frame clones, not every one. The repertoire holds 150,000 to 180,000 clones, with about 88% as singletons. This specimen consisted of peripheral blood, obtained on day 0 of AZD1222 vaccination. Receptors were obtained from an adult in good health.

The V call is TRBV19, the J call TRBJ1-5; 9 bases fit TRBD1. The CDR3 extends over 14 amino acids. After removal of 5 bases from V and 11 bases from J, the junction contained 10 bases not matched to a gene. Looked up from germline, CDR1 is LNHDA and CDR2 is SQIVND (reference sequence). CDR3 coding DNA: TGTGCCAGTAGTCCCCGGGACAGGGTCTGGGCCCAGCATTTT. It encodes CASSPRDRVWAQHF. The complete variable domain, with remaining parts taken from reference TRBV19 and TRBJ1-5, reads DGGITQSPKYLFRKEGQNVTLSCEQNLNHDAMYWYRQDPGQGLRLIYYSQIVNDFQKGDIAEGYSVSREKKESFPLTVTSAQKNPTAFYLCASSPRDRVWAQHFGDGTRLSIL.

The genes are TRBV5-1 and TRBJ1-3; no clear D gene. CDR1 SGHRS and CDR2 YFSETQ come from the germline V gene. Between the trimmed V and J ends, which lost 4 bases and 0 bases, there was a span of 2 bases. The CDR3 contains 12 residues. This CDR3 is CASSPSGNTIYF. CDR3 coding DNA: TGCGCCAGCAGCCCCTCTGGAAACACCATATATTTT. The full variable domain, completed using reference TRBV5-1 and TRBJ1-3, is KAGVTQTPRYLIKTRGQQVTLSCSPISGHRSVSWYQQTPGQGLQFLFEYFSETQRNKGNFPGRFSGRQFSNSRSEMNVSTLELGDSALYLCASSPSGNTIYFGEGSWLTVV.

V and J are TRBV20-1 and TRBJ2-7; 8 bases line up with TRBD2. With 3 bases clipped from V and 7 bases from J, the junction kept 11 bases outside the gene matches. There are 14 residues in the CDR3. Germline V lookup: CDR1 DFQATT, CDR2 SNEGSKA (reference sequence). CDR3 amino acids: CSASGFQRGREQYF. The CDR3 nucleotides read TGCAGTGCTAGTGGGTTCCAGCGGGGGCGTGAGCAGTACTTC.

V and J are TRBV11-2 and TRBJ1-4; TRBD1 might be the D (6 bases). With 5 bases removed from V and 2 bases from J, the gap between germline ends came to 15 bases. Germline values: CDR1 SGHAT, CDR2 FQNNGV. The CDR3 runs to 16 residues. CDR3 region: CASSPGQGFTNEKLFF. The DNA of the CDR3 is TGTGCCAGCAGCCCGGGACAAGGTTTTACTAATGAAAAACTGTTTTTT.

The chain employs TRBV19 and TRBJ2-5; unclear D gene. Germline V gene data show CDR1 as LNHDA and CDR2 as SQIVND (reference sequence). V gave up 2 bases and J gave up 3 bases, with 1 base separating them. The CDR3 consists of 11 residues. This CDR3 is CASSIKETQYF. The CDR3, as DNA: TGTGCCAGTAGTATAAAAGAGACCCAGTACTTC.

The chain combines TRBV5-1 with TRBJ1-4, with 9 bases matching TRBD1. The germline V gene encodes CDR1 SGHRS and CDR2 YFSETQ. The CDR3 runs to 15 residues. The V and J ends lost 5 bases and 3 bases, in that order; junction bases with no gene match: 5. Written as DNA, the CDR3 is TGCGCCAGCAGGGGACAGGGTATGCCTAATGAAAAACTGTTTTTT. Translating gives CASRGQGMPNEKLFF.

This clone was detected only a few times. CDR3 residues: CASSYDRPGYTF. The CDR3 coding sequence is TGTGCCAGCAGTTACGATAGGCCGGGCTACACCTTC. V gene TRBV6-2 or TRBV6-3 combines with J gene TRBJ1-2; D remains ambiguous. Germline CDR1 is MNHEY and CDR2 is SVGEGT. This CDR3 region has 12 residues. Trimming shortened V by 2 bases and J by 8 bases, and 9 bases separated the two germline ends.

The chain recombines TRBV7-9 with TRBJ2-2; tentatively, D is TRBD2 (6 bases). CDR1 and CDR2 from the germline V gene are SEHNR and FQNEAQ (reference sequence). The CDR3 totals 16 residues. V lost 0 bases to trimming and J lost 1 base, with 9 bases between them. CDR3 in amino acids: CASSLAGGRNTGELFF. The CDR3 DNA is TGTGCCAGCAGCTTAGCCGGAGGGAGGAACACCGGGGAGCTGTTTTTT.

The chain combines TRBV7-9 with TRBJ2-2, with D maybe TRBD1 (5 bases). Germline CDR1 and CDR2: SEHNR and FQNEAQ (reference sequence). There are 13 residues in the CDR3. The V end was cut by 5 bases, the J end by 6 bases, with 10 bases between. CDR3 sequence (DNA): TGTGCCAGCAGCGGACGACAGTCCGGGGAGCTGTTTTTT. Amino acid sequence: CASSGRQSGELFF.

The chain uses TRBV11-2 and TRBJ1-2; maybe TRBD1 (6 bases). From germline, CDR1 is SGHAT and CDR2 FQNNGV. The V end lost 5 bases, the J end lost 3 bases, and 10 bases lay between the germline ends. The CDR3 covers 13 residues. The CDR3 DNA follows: TGTGCCAGCAGCCCGGACAGTTACTATGGCTACACCTTC. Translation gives CASSPDSYYGYTF.

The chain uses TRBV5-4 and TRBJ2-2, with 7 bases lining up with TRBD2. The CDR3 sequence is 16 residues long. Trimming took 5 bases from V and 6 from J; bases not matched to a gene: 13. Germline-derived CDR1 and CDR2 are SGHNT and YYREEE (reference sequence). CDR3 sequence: CASSWGGLVGSGELFF. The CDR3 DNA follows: TGTGCCAGCAGTTGGGGAGGACTAGTTGGGTCCGGGGAGCTGTTTTTT.

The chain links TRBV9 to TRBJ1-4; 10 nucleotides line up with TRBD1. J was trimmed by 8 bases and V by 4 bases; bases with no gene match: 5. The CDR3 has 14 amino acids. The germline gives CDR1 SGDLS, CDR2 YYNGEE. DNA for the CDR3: TGTGCCAGCAGCCGGGACAGGGGTGAAGAAAAACTGTTTTTT. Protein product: CASSRDRGEEKLFF.

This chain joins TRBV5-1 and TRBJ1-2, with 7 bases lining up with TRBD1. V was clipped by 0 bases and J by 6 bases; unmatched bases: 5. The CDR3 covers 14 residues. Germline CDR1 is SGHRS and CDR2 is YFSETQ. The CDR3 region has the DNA TGCGCCAGCAGCTTGGGAGACAGGGTGGATGGCTACACCTTC. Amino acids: CASSLGDRVDGYTF.

CDR3 sequence (DNA): TGTGCCAGCAGCCAGGGGCAGGGGTCGGCAGATACGCAGTATTTT. It encodes CASSQGQGSADTQYF. The V gene is TRBV11-3, the J gene TRBJ2-3; a possible D gene is TRBD1 (6 bases). This CDR3 comprises 15 residues. Trimming shortened V by 5 bases and J by 4 bases, and 16 bases separated the two germline ends. The germline V gene encodes CDR1 SGHNT and CDR2 YENEEA.

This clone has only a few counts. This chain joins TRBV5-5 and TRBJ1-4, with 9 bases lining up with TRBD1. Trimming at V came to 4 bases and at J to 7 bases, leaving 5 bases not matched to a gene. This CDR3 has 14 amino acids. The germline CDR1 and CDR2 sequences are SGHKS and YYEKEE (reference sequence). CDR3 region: CASSLQGASEKLFF. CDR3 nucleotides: TGTGCCAGCAGCCTACAGGGGGCCAGTGAAAAACTGTTTTTT.

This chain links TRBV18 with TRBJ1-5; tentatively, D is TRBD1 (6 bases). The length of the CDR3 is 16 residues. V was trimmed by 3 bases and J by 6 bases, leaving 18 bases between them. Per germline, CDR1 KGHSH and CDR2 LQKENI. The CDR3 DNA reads TGTGCCAGCTCACCGGGTCAGTCGGGGGCGGGTCAGCCCCAGCATTTT. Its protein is CASSPGQSGAGQPQHF.

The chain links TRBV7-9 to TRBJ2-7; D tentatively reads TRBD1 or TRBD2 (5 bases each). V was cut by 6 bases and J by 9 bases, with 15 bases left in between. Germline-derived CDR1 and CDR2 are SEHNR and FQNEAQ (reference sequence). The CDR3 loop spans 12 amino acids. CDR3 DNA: TGTGCCAGCAGTCTCCGGGACGATGGGCAGTACTTC. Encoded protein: CASSLRDDGQYF. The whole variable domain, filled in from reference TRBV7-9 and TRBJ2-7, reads DTGVSQNPRHKITKRGQNVTFRCDPISEHNRLYWYRQTLGQGPEFLTYFQNEAQLEKSRLLSDRFSAERPKGSFSTLEIQRTEQGDSAMYLCASSLRDDGQYFGPGTRLTVT.

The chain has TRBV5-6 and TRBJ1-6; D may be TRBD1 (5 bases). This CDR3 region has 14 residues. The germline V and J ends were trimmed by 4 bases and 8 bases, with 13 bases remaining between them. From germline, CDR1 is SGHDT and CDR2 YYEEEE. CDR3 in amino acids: CASSRGTQDSPLHF. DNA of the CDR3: TGTGCCAGCAGCCGAGGGACCCAGGATTCACCCCTCCACTTT. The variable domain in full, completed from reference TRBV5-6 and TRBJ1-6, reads DAGVTQSPTHLIKTRGQQVTLRCSPKSGHDTVSWYQQALGQGPQFIFQYYEEEERQRGNFPDRFSGHQFPNYSSELNVNALLLGDSALYLCASSRGTQDSPLHFGNGTRLTVT.

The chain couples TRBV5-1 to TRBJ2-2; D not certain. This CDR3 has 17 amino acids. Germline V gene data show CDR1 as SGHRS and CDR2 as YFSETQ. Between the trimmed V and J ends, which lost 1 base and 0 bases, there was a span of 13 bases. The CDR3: CASSLIGPRANTGELFF. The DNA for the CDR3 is TGCGCCAGCAGCTTGATCGGGCCTCGGGCGAACACCGGGGAGCTGTTTTTT. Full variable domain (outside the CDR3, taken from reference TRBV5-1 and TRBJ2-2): KAGVTQTPRYLIKTRGQQVTLSCSPISGHRSVSWYQQTPGQGLQFLFEYFSETQRNKGNFPGRFSGRQFSNSRSEMNVSTLELGDSALYLCASSLIGPRANTGELFFGEGSRLTVL.

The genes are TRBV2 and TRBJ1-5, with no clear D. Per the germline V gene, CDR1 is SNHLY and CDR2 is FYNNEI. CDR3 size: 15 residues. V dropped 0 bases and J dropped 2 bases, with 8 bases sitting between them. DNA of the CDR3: TGTGCCAGCAGTGAAGCGTCCTTACGCAATCAGCCCCAGCATTTT. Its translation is CASSEASLRNQPQHF.

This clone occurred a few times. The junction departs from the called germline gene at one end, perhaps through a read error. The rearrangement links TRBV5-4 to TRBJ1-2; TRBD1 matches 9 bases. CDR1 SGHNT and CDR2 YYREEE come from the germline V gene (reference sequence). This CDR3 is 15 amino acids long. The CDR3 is CASTLGDRVNYGYTF. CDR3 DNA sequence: TGTGCCAGCACCTTGGGGGACAGGGTTAACTATGGCTACACCTTC.

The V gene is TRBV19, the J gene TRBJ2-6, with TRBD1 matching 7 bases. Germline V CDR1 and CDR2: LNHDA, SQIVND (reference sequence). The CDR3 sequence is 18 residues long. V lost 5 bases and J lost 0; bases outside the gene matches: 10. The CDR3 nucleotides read TGTGCCAGTAGTGAACTGGGACAGATCTACTCTGGGGCCAACGTCCTGACTTTC. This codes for CASSELGQIYSGANVLTF.

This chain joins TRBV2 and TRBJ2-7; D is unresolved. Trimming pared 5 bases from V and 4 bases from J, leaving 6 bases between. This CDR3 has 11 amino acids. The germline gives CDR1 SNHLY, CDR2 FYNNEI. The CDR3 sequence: CASSNSYEQYF. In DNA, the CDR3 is TGTGCCAGCAGTAACAGTTACGAGCAGTACTTC.

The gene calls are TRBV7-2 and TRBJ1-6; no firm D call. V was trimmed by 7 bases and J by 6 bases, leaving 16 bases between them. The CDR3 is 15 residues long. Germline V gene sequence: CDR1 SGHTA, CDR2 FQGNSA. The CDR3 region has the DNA TGTGCCAGCACCCCGTCCGCAGGAATTAATTCACCCCTCCACTTT. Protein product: CASTPSAGINSPLHF.

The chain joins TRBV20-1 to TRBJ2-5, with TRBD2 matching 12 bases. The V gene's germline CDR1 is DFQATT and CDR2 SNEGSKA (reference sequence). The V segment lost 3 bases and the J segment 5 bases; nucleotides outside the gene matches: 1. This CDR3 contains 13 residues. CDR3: CSASLAGGETQYF. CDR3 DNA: TGCAGTGCTAGTCTAGCGGGGGGGGAGACCCAGTACTTC.

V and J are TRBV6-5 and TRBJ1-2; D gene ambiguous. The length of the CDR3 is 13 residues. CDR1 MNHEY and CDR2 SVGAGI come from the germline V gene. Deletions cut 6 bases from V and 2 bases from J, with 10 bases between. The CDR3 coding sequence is TGTGCCAGCAGCCGACATGGGAACTATGGCTACACCTTC. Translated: CASSRHGNYGYTF.

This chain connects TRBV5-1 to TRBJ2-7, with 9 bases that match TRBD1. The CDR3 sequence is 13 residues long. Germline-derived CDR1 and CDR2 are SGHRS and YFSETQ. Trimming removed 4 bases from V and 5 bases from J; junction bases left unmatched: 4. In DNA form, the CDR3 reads TGCGCCAGCAGCCGGGACAGGGCCCACGAGCAGTACTTC. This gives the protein CASSRDRAHEQYF.